The following is a T cell receptor beta chain sequence with its context. The antigen is unknown. The data are from a study of shared clonotypes between healthy human individuals. Whole-study results and caveats: A generally larger estimated richness was seen in naive subsets than in memory subsets. A reduction in generation probabilities was seen for non-shared clonotypes relative to those shared by all four donors.

Trimming removed 5 bases from V and 6 bases from J; junction bases left unmatched: 4. Germline CDR1 SGHTA, CDR2 FQGTGA. The CDR3 sequence is 13 residues long. Profiling relied on immunoSEQ multiplex PCR, and the TCRdb table lists in-frame clones only, not all of them. The sample includes some 900,000 clones, 76% of them seen just once. CD4+ cells underwent separation, giving CD45RA+ naive and CD45RA-negative memory subsets. The sample comprised memory CD4+ T cells sorted from blood. Indicated subset: CD45RA-negative fraction. This sequence originates from a man between 18 and 35 years old in good health. This chain joins TRBV7-3 and TRBJ2-1, with 7 bases lining up with TRBD2. This chain's CDR3 is CASSTLAGNEQFF. In DNA form, the CDR3 reads TGTGCCAGCAGCACATTAGCGGGCAATGAGCAGTTCTTC.